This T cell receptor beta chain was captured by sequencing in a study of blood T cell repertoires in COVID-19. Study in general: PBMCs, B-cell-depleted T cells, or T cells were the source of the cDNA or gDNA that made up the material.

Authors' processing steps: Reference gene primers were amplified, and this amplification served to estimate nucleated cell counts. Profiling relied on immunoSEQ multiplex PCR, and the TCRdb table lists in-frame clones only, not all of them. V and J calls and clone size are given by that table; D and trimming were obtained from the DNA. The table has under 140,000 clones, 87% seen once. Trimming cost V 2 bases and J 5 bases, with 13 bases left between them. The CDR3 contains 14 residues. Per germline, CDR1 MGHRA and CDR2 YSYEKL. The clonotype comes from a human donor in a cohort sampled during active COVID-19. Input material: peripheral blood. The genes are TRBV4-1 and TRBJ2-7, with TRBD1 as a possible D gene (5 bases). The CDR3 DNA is TGCGCCAGCAGCCAAACCCCGATAGGGGACGAGCAGTACTTC. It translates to CASSQTPIGDEQYF.